Presented here are 13 T cell receptor beta chains from one specimen sequenced in a study of T cell changes during pregnancy in multiple sclerosis. Using immunoSEQ multiplex PCR, the repertoire was profiled, and TCRdb retains in-frame clones only, with some absent. Seen here are approximately 83,000 clones, 85% to 95% observed once, and the top ten hold 2% to 2.5%. This specimen was peripheral blood, taken in the third trimester of pregnancy. The receptors stem from a female donor with multiple sclerosis, enrolled in a pregnancy study.

The rearrangement uses TRBV28 and TRBJ2-1, with 10 bases identical to TRBD2. The CDR3 consists of 16 residues. With 2 bases clipped from V and 3 bases from J, the junction kept 4 bases outside the gene matches. The germline V gene has CDR1 MDHEN and CDR2 SYDVKM. The CDR3 DNA reads as TGTGCCAGCAGTTTAGCTAGCGGGAGTTTCTACAATGAGCAGTTCTTC. This sequence encodes CASSLASGSFYNEQFF. The entire variable domain, with the rest obtained from reference TRBV28 and TRBJ2-1, is as follows: DVKVTQSSRYLVKRTGEKVFLECVQDMDHENMFWYRQDPGLGLRLIYFSYDVKMKEKGDIPEGYSVSREKKERFSLILESASTNQTSMYLCASSLASGSFYNEQFFGPGTRLTVL.

The chain uses TRBV29-1 and TRBJ2-1; TRBD2 agrees at 10 bases. CDR3 length: 15 residues. Germline lookup yields CDR1 SQVTM and CDR2 ANQGSEA. V trimming: 7 bases; J trimming: 0 bases; junction bases outside the gene matches: 6. CDR3 nucleotides: TGCAGCGCCGACCCTAGCGGGAGCTCCTACAATGAGCAGTTCTTC. This encodes CSADPSGSSYNEQFF.

The chain couples TRBV10-3 to TRBJ2-7; 9 bases are a match to TRBD2. V lost 6 bases, J lost 5 bases, and 5 bases stayed unmatched. Looked up from germline, CDR1 is ENHRY and CDR2 is SYGVKD. The CDR3 covers 13 residues. The CDR3 bases are TGTGCCATCAGGATAGCGGGAGTGGACGAGCAGTACTTC. This gives the protein CAIRIAGVDEQYF.

This clone occurred once. The chain employs TRBV13 and TRBJ2-3, with TRBD2 matching 8 bases. The germline CDR1 and CDR2 sequences are PRHDT and FYEKMQ (reference sequence). V lost 5 bases and J lost 2; bases outside the gene matches: 3. The CDR3 is 14 amino acids. The chain's CDR3 is CASSQLAATDTQYF. CDR3 nucleotides: TGTGCCAGCAGCCAACTAGCGGCCACAGATACGCAGTATTTT.

This chain joins TRBV15 and TRBJ2-3, with 7 bases that match TRBD1. Looked up from germline, CDR1 is LNHNV and CDR2 is YYDKDF (reference sequence). The V gene end was trimmed by 2 bases and the J gene end by 5 bases; junction bases not matched to a gene: 7. The CDR3 totals 15 residues. CDR3 nucleotide sequence: TGTGCCACCAGCAGACAGGGGGTAAAGATAGATACGCAGTATTTT. Translated, it gives CATSRQGVKIDTQYF.

The V and J genes are TRBV28 and TRBJ1-2; possibly TRBD1 for D (5 bases). V gave up 7 bases and J gave up 3 bases, with 15 bases separating them. Germline-derived CDR1 and CDR2 are MDHEN and SYDVKM. CDR3 size: 14 residues. CDR3 loop: CASTLMDTHYGYTF. In nucleotides, the CDR3 is TGTGCCAGCACGCTTATGGACACCCACTATGGCTACACCTTC.

In nucleotides, the CDR3 is TGTGCCAGCAGCCAAGCCCTCGGGGGGGGTGCCTACAATGAGCAGTTCTTC. Encoded protein: CASSQALGGGAYNEQFF. The chain recombines TRBV14 with TRBJ2-1; 8 positions agree with TRBD2. This CDR3 has 17 amino acids. Germline lookup yields CDR1 SGHDN and CDR2 FVKESK. The ends lost 1 base at V and 2 bases at J; junction bases unmatched: 7.

The chain has TRBV27 and TRBJ1-1, with TRBD1 matching over 10 bases. The J segment lost 7 bases and the V segment lost 9 bases, leaving 8 bases of the junction unmatched. The CDR3 is 13 amino acids. Germline CDR1 MNHEY, CDR2 SMNVEV (reference sequence). The CDR3 protein is CASRTGGFGEAFF. The CDR3 DNA follows: TGTGCCAGTAGGACAGGGGGTTTTGGTGAAGCTTTCTTT.

The rearrangement joins TRBV28 to TRBJ2-7, with D perhaps matching TRBD2 (6 bases). The CDR3 runs to 14 residues. Germline CDR1 MDHEN, CDR2 SYDVKM. V gave up 6 bases and J gave up 6 bases, with 18 bases separating them. The CDR3 DNA sequence: TGTGCCAGCAGCCTCCCGGAGGGAGGTGGCGAGCAGTACTTC. Protein sequence: CASSLPEGGGEQYF.

The chain is built from TRBV29-1 and TRBJ2-5; the match to TRBD2 covers 7 bases. The assigned J gene may be wrong: the sequence end matches TRBJ2-7 better. This CDR3 contains 14 residues. CDR1 and CDR2 from the germline V gene are SQVTM and ANQGSEA. The chain's CDR3 is CSVDGGGSSYEQYF. Here the CDR3 DNA reads TGCAGCGTTGATGGGGGAGGGAGCTCCTACGAGCAGTACTTC.

V gene TRBV5-1 combines with J gene TRBJ2-6, with 9 bases identical to TRBD1. CDR1 is SGHRS, CDR2 YFSETQ, per germline. Trimming cost V 2 bases and J 0 bases; bases outside gene matches: 6. There are 18 residues in the CDR3. The CDR3 DNA reads TGCGCCAGCAGCTTTAAGGGACAGGGTTTCTCTGGGGCCAACGTCCTGACTTTC. This sequence encodes CASSFKGQGFSGANVLTF.

The gene calls are TRBV19 and TRBJ1-3; TRBD1 agrees at 7 bases. The V gene's germline CDR1 is LNHDA and CDR2 SQIVND (reference sequence). The CDR3 runs 14 residues. With V trimmed by 6 bases and J by 2 bases, 4 bases remained unmatched. This CDR3 reads CASRRGLAGNTIYF. As DNA, the CDR3 is TGTGCCAGTAGGAGGGGGCTCGCTGGAAACACCATATATTTT.

The gene calls are TRBV28 and TRBJ1-2, with a possible D match to TRBD1 (5 bases). Germline assignment: CDR1 MDHEN and CDR2 SYDVKM. The germline V and J ends were trimmed by 5 bases and 7 bases, with 14 bases remaining between them. The CDR3 is made up of 13 amino acids. The CDR3 region has the DNA TGTGCCAGCAGTACCCAGGGTTCAGGTGGCTACACCTTC. It translates to CASSTQGSGGYTF.